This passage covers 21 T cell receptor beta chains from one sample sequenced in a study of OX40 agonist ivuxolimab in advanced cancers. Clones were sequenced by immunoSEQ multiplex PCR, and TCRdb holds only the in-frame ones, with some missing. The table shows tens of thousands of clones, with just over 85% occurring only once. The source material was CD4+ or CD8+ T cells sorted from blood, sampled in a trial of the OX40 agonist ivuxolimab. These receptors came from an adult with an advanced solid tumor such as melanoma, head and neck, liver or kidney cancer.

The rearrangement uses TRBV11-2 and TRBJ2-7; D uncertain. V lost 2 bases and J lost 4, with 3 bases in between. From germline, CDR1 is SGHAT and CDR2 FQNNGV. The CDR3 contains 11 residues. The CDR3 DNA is TGTGCCAGCAGCTTAATATACGAGCAGTACTTC. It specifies CASSLIYEQYF.

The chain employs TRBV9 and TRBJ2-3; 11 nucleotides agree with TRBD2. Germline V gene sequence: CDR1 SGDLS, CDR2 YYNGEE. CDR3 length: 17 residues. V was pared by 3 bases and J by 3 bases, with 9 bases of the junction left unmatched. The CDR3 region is CASSDHTTSGATDTQYF. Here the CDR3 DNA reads TGTGCCAGCAGCGACCATACGACTAGCGGGGCGACAGATACGCAGTATTTT. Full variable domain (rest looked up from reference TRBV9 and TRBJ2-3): DSGVTQTPKHLITATGQRVTLRCSPRSGDLSVYWYQQSLDQGLQFLIQYYNGEERAKGNILERFSAQQFPDLHSELNLSSLELGDSALYFCASSDHTTSGATDTQYFGPGTRLTVL.

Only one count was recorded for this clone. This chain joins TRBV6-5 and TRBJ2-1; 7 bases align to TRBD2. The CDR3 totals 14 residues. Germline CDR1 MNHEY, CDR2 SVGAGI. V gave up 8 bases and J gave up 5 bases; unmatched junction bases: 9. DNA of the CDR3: TGTGCCAGCGCCCCGGGGGGACCAGACAATGAGCAGTTCTTC. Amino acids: CASAPGGPDNEQFF.

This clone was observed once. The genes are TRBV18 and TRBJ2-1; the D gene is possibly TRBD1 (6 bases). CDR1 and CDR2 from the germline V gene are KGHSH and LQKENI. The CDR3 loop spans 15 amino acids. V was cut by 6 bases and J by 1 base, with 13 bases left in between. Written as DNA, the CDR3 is TGTGCCAGCTCCTCGGGACACGAATCCTACAATGAGCAGTTCTTC. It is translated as CASSSGHESYNEQFF.

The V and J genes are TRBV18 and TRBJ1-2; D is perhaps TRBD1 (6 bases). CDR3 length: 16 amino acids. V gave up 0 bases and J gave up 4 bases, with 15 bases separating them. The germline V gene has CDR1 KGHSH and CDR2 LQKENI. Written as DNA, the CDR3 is TGTGCCAGCTCACCACCTGTGCGCAGGGGACTCTATGGCTACACCTTC. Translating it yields CASSPPVRRGLYGYTF. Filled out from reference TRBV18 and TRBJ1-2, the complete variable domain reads NAGVMQNPRHLVRRRGQEARLRCSPMKGHSHVYWYRQLPEEGLKFMVYLQKENIIDESGMPKERFSAEFPKEGPSILRIQQVVRGDSAAYFCASSPPVRRGLYGYTFGSGTRLTVV.

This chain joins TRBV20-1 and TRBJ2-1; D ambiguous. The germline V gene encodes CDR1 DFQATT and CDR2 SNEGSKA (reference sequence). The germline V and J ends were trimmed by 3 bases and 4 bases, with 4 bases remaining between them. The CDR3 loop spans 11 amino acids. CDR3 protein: CSARQYNEQFF. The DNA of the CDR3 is TGCAGTGCTAGGCAGTACAATGAGCAGTTCTTC.

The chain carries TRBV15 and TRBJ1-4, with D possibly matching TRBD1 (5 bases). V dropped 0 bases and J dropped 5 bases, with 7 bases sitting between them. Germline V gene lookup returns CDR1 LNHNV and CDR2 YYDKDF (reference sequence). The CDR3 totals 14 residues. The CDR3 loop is CATSRDRVNEKLFF. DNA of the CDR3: TGTGCCACCAGCAGAGACAGGGTGAATGAAAAACTGTTTTTT.

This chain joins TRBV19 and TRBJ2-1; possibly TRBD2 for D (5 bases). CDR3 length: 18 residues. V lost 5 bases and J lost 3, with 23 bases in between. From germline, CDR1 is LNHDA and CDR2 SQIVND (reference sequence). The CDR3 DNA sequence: TGTGCCAGTAGTTCCAGACGGGATACGAGGGCCGTCTACAATGAGCAGTTCTTC. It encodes CASSSRRDTRAVYNEQFF.

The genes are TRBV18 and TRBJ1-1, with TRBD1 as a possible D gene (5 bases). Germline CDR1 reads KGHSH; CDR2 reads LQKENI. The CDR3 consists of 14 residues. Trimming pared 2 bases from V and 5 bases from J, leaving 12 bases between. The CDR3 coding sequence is TGTGCCAGCTCACCAAGCGGGGGTTTTACTGAAGCTTTCTTT. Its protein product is CASSPSGGFTEAFF. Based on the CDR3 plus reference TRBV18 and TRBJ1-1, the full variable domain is NAGVMQNPRHLVRRRGQEARLRCSPMKGHSHVYWYRQLPEEGLKFMVYLQKENIIDESGMPKERFSAEFPKEGPSILRIQQVVRGDSAAYFCASSPSGGFTEAFFGQGTRLTVV.

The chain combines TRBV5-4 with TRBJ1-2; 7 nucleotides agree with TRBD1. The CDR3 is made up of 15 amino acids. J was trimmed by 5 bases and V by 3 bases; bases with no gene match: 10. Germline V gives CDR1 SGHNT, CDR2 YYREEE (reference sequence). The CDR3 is CASSSNQGVRYGYTF. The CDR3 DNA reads TGTGCCAGCAGCTCCAATCAGGGGGTTCGGTATGGCTACACCTTC.

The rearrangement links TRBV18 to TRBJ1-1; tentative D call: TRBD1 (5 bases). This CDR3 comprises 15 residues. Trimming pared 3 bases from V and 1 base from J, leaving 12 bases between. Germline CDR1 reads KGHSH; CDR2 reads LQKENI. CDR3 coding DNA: TGTGCCAGCTCACCCGTCCGGGGGGAGAACACTGAAGCTTTCTTT. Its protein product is CASSPVRGENTEAFF.

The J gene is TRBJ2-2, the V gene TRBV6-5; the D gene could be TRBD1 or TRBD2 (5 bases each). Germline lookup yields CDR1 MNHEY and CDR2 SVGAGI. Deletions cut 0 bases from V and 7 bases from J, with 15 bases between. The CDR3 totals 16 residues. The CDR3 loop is CASSYSGTSNVGELFF. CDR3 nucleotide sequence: TGTGCCAGCAGTTACTCTGGGACCTCTAATGTCGGGGAGCTGTTTTTT.

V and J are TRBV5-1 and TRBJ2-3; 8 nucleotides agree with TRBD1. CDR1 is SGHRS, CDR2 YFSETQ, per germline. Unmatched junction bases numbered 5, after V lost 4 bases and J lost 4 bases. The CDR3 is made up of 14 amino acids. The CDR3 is CASSTGQGSDTQYF. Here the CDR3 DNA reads TGCGCCAGCAGCACCGGACAGGGTTCAGATACGCAGTATTTT.

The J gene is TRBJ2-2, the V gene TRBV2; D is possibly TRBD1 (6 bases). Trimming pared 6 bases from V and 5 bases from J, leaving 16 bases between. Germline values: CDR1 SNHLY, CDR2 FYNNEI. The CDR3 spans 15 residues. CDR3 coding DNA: TGTGCCAGCAGGGCCGCAGGGGTAAAAACCGGGGAGCTGTTTTTT. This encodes CASRAAGVKTGELFF. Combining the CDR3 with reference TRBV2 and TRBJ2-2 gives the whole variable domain EPEVTQTPSHQVTQMGQEVILRCVPISNHLYFYWYRQILGQKVEFLVSFYNNEISEKSEIFDDQFSVERPDGSNFTLKIRSTKLEDSAMYFCASRAAGVKTGELFFGEGSRLTVL.

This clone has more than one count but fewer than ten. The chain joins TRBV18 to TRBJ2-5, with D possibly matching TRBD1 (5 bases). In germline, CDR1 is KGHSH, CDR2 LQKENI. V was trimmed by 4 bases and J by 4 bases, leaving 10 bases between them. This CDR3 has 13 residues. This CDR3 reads CASSLLGAETQYF. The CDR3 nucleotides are TGTGCCAGCTCACTCCTTGGGGCAGAGACCCAGTACTTC.

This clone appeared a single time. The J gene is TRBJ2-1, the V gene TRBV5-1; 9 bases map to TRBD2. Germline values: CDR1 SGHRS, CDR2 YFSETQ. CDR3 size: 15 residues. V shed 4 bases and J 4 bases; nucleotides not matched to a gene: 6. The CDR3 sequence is CASSPLSGGYNEQFF. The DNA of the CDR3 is TGCGCCAGCAGCCCTCTTAGCGGGGGTTACAATGAGCAGTTCTTC.

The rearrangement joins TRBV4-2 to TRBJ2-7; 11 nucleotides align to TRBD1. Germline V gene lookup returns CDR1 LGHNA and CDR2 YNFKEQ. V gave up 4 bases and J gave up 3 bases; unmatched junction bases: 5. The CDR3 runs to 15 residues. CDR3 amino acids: CASSPRTGGDYEQYF. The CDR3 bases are TGTGCCAGCAGCCCACGGACAGGGGGCGACTACGAGCAGTACTTC.

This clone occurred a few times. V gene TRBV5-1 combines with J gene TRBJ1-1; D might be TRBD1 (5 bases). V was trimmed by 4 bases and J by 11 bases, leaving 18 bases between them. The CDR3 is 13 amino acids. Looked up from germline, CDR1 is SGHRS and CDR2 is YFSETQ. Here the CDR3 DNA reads TGCGCCAGCAGCCCGGAGGGTACAGGAGTGGCTTTCTTT. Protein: CASSPEGTGVAFF.

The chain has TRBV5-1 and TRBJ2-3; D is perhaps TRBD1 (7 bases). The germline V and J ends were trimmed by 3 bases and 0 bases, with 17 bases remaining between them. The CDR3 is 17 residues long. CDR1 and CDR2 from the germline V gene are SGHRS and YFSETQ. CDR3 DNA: TGCGCCAGCAGCTCCCCCCTTCCAGGGGGGAGCACAGATACGCAGTATTTT. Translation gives CASSSPLPGGSTDTQYF.

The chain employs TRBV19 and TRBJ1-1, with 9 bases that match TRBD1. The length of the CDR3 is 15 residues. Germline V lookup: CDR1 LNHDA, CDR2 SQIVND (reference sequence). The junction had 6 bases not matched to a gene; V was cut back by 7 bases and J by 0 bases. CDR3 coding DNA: TGTGCCAGTATCGGAACAGGGGGCCTGAACACTGAAGCTTTCTTT. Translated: CASIGTGGLNTEAFF.

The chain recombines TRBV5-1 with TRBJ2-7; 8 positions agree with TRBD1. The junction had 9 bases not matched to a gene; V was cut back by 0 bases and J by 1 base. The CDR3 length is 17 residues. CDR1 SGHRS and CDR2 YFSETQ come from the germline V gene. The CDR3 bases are TGCGCCAGCAGCTTGGCCCTGGACAGGGTGGTTTCCTACGAGCAGTACTTC. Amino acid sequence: CASSLALDRVVSYEQYF.